The clone carrying this T cell receptor beta chain was seen only a few times. No antigen is known for it. The V segment lost 5 bases and the J segment 3 bases; nucleotides outside the gene matches: 3. The CDR3 is 14 amino acids. The germline CDR1 and CDR2 sequences are MNHNY and SVGAGI (reference sequence). TCRdb re-analysed the reads in MiXCR, keeping a single row per CDR3 protein. Of some 940,000 distinct CDR3 sequences in the sample, 31% were seen once. This record belongs to a study of T cell repertoires in cytomegalovirus infection. V is TRBV6-6 and J is TRBJ2-3; the match to TRBD1 covers 9 bases. The sample consisted of cultured CD8+ T cells from PBMCs, taken from culture after CMV antigen stimulation. This receptor was taken from a human donor in good health (CMV status not recorded). Some clones in this sample may be carry-over from other donors' samples. The CDR3 DNA follows: TGTGCCAGCAGTAAGACAGGGGGGACAGATACGCAGTATTTT. This encodes CASSKTGGTDTQYF.